Sequencing of this TCR beta chain was carried out in a study of radiotherapy plus CTLA-4 blockade in lung cancer. The CDR3 sequence is 15 residues long. V was pared by 3 bases and J by 1 base, with 3 bases of the junction left unmatched. Germline loops: CDR1 LGHNA, CDR2 YSLEER. Overall study findings and caveats: Together with interferon-beta, which increased in serum after radiation, early dynamic changes in blood T cell clones were reportedly the best predictors of response.

Clones were sequenced by immunoSEQ multiplex PCR, and TCRdb holds only the in-frame ones, with some missing. The sample holds 62,000 or so clones, 79% seen once. With regard to this clone: Its antigen is unidentified.

The TCR comes from a human donor with non-small cell lung cancer who had a complete response to radiotherapy plus ipilimumab. The gene calls are TRBV4-3 and TRBJ2-7; 10 bases are shared with TRBD2. The sequences come from peripheral blood, collected from a patient treated with radiotherapy plus ipilimumab. The CDR3 loop reads CASSQLLAGSYEQYF. For the CDR3, the DNA is TGCGCCAGCAGCCAGTTACTAGCGGGGTCCTACGAGCAGTACTTC.